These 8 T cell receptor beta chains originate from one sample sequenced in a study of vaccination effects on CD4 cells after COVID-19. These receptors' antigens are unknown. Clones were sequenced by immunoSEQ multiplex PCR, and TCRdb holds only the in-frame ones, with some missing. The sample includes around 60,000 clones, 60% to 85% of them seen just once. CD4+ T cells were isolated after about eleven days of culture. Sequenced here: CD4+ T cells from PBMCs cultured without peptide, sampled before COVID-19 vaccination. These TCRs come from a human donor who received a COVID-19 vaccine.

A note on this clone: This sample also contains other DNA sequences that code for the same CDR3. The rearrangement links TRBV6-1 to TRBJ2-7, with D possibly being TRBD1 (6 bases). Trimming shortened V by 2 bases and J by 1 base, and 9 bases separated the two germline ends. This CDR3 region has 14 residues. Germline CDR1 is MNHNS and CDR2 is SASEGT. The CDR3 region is CASSEIGQSYEQYV. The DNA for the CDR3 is TGTGCCAGCAGTGAAATCGGACAGTCCTACGAGCAGTACGTC.

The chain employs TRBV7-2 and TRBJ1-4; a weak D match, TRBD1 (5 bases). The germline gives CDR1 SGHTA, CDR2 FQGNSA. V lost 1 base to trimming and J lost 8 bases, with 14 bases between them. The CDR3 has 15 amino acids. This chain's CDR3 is CASSLVGGEEEKLFF. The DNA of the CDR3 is TGTGCCAGCAGCTTAGTCGGGGGGGAGGAGGAAAAACTGTTTTTT.

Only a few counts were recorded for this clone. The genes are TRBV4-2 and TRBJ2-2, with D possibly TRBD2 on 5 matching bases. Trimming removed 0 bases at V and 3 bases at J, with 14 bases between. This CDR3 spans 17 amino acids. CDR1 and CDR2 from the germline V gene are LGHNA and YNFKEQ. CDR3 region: CASSQEIGIQYTGELFF. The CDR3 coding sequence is TGTGCCAGCAGCCAAGAGATCGGGATCCAGTACACCGGGGAGCTGTTTTTT.

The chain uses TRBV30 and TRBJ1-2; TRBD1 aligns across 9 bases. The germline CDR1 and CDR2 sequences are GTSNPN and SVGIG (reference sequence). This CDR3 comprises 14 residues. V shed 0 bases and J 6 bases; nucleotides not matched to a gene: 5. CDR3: CAWSVLRTGDGYTF. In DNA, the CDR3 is TGTGCCTGGAGTGTACTTAGGACAGGGGATGGCTACACCTTC.

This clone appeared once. The CDR3 DNA reads as TGTGCCAGCAGCCTGGCCCCCCGAGATACGCAGTATTTT. This sequence encodes CASSLAPRDTQYF. The genes are TRBV27 and TRBJ2-3, with no clear D. V was shortened by 6 bases and J by 5 bases, with 12 bases between the two germline ends. From germline, CDR1 is MNHEY and CDR2 SMNVEV (reference sequence). The CDR3 has 13 residues.

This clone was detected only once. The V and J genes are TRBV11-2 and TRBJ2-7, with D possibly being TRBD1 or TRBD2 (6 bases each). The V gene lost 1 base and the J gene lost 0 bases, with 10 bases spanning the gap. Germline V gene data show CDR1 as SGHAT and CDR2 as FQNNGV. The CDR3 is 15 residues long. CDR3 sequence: CASSLGRGSSYEQYV. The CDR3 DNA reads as TGTGCCAGCAGCTTAGGGAGGGGGAGCTCCTACGAGCAGTACGTC.

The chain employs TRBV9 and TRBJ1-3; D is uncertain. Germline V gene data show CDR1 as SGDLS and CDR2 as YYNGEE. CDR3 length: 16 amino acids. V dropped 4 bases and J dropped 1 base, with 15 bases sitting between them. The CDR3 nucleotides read TGTGCCAGCAGCTTCAACAGTGGGATTTCTGGAAACACCATATATTTT. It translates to CASSFNSGISGNTIYF.

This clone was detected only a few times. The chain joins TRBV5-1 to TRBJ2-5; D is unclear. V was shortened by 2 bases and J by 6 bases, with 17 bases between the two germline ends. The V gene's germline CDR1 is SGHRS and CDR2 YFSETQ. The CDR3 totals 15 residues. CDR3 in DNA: TGCGCCAGCAGCTTCAAGGGTAATGTGGAGAAGACCCAGTACTTC. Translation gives CASSFKGNVEKTQYF.